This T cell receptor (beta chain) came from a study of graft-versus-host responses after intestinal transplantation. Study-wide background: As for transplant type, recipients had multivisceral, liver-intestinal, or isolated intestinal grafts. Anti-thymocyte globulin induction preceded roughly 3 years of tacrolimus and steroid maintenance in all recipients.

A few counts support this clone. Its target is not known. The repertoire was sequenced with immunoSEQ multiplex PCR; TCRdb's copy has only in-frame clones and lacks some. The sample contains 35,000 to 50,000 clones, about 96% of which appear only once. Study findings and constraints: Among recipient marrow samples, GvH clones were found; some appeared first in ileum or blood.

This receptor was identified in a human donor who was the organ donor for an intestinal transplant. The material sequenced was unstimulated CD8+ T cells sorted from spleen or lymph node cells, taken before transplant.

For the CDR3, the DNA is TGTGCCAGCAGTCTCTTTCGGCTGGACGGTGGAAACACCATATATTTT. Amino acid sequence: CASSLFRLDGGNTIYF. The chain combines TRBV6-6 with TRBJ1-3; D remains unclear. Germline V gene lookup returns CDR1 MNHNY and CDR2 SVGAGI (reference sequence). CDR3 length equals 16 residues. The ends were cut back, 5 bases at V and 3 bases at J, with 17 bases in the middle.